This TCR beta chain stems from a study of T cell repertoires in cytomegalovirus infection. Study-wide background: Recently identified HLA-C-restricted and well-studied HLA-B-restricted CMV epitopes were used. Both a matching HLA type and CMV infection were indicated by public TCR beta signatures.

Per the germline V gene, CDR1 is SEHNR and CDR2 is FQNEAQ (reference sequence). The germline V and J ends were trimmed by 0 bases and 0 bases, with 8 bases remaining between them. The CDR3 is 16 amino acids. MiXCR, applied by TCRdb to the reads, yields one record per CDR3 protein. This sample has 650,000 to 850,000 distinct CDR3 sequences; about 28% occur once, and the top ten carry around 13%. Study findings and constraints: Carriage of CMV together with the relevant HLA was identifiable through cumulative public TCR beta family frequency. CMV-specific TCR beta clonotypes restricted by HLA-C dominated the ex vivo response.

With respect to this clonotype: Antigen unknown.

The chain joins TRBV7-9 to TRBJ1-4; D might be TRBD1 (5 bases). Sequences were derived from cultured CD8+ T cells from PBMCs, sampled from culture after CMV antigen stimulation. The sequence was obtained from a human donor in good health (CMV status not recorded). Some clones in this sample may be carry-over from other donors' samples. The CDR3 nucleotides read TGTGCCAGCAGCTTAGCGGGGGAGTCAACTAATGAAAAACTGTTTTTT. Protein product: CASSLAGESTNEKLFF.